This passage covers 13 T cell receptor beta chains from one sample sequenced in a study of T cell responses to AZD1222 COVID-19 vaccine. Clones were read by immunoSEQ multiplex PCR, and TCRdb kept only the in-frame ones, dropping some. The top ten hold 1.5% to 2% of the sample, which has 180,000 or so clones, around nine tenths seen once. Material: peripheral blood, obtained on day 0 of AZD1222 vaccination. The source is an adult in good health.

This clone was found once. J is TRBJ2-1 and V is TRBV6-5; TRBD2 agrees at 12 bases. The germline CDR1 and CDR2 sequences are MNHEY and SVGAGI. J gave up 7 bases and V 4 bases, and 5 bases lay outside the gene matches. The CDR3 length is 15 residues. The CDR3: CASSLGLAGRNEQFF. Here the CDR3 DNA reads TGTGCCAGCAGTTTAGGACTAGCGGGGAGGAATGAGCAGTTCTTC.

Here the CDR3 reads CATRGLEGPNEQFF. The CDR3 DNA follows: TGTGCCACCAGGGGACTAGAGGGCCCCAATGAGCAGTTCTTC. The chain links TRBV24-1 to TRBJ2-1, with 8 nucleotides matching TRBD2. This CDR3 contains 14 residues. The ends lost 7 bases at V and 6 bases at J; junction bases unmatched: 7. Germline CDR1 is KGHDR and CDR2 is SFDVKD.

The chain links TRBV15 to TRBJ2-3, with 7 bases identical to TRBD2. The junction had 1 base not matched to a gene; V was cut back by 1 base and J by 0 bases. CDR3 length: 15 residues. Germline CDR1 is LNHNV and CDR2 is YYDKDF (reference sequence). The CDR3 reads CATSRGGGSTDTQYF. The CDR3 DNA is TGTGCCACCAGCAGAGGGGGGGGGAGCACAGATACGCAGTATTTT.

The chain uses TRBV9 and TRBJ2-1; TRBD2 matches 8 bases. Germline V gene lookup returns CDR1 SGDLS and CDR2 YYNGEE. Trimming took 4 bases from V and 2 from J; bases not matched to a gene: 8. This CDR3 spans 16 amino acids. The DNA for the CDR3 is TGTGCCAGCAGCCCAACCGGGGGGGCAACCTACAATGAGCAGTTCTTC. Translating it yields CASSPTGGATYNEQFF.

This rearrangement joins TRBV19 to TRBJ2-4; 7 bases agree with TRBD1. The junction had 6 bases not matched to a gene; V was cut back by 5 bases and J by 2 bases. Germline assignment: CDR1 LNHDA and CDR2 SQIVND (reference sequence). This CDR3 has 15 residues. CDR3 DNA sequence: TGTGCCAGTAGTCCCCGACAGGGTACCAAAAACATTCAGTACTTC. It translates to CASSPRQGTKNIQYF.

The rearrangement joins TRBV27 to TRBJ1-4; TRBD1 aligns across 9 bases. The germline V gene encodes CDR1 MNHEY and CDR2 SMNVEV (reference sequence). The CDR3 consists of 15 residues. Unmatched junction bases numbered 3, after V lost 0 bases and J lost 7 bases. CDR3 loop: CASSLSTGGGEKLFF. CDR3 coding DNA: TGTGCCAGCAGTTTATCGACAGGGGGAGGTGAAAAACTGTTTTTT.

The chain combines TRBV29-1 with TRBJ2-1, with D unresolved. Germline CDR1 is SQVTM and CDR2 is ANQGSEA. This CDR3 is built from 16 residues. The ends were cut back, 0 bases at V and 3 bases at J, with 15 bases in the middle. The CDR3 DNA reads as TGCAGCGTTGAAGATCGAGGATCGCACTACTACAATGAGCAGTTCTTC. Translated, it gives CSVEDRGSHYYNEQFF.

The gene calls are TRBV10-3 and TRBJ1-1; 7 bases fit TRBD1. The germline V gene has CDR1 ENHRY and CDR2 SYGVKD. The CDR3 has 15 amino acids. Trimming cost V 0 bases and J 2 bases; bases outside gene matches: 3. The CDR3 bases are TGTGCCATCAGTGAGTCGGGACAGACAAACACTGAAGCTTTCTTT. Translated, it gives CAISESGQTNTEAFF.

The rearrangement links TRBV6-1 to TRBJ1-3; D unresolved. In germline, CDR1 is MNHNS, CDR2 SASEGT. The V gene lost 3 bases and the J gene lost 0 bases, with 6 bases spanning the gap. CDR3 size: 14 residues. The CDR3, as DNA: TGTGCCAGCAGTGAGAGTGGCTCTGGAAACACCATATATTTT. Residues: CASSESGSGNTIYF.

The DNA of the CDR3 is TGTGCCAGCAGTTTATTGGGGGAAGCCAGCGAGCAGTACTTC. Amino acid sequence: CASSLLGEASEQYF. This chain connects TRBV27 to TRBJ2-7; the D gene could be TRBD1 or TRBD2 (5 bases each). V lost 1 base and J lost 6, with 13 bases in between. There are 14 residues in the CDR3. In germline, CDR1 is MNHEY, CDR2 SMNVEV (reference sequence).

The genes are TRBV18 and TRBJ2-6; D call uncertain. The CDR3 contains 13 residues. Trimming shortened V by 4 bases and J by 1 base, and 2 bases separated the two germline ends. CDR1 and CDR2 from the germline V gene are KGHSH and LQKENI. The CDR3 nucleotides read TGTGCCAGCTCACTATCTGGGGCCAACGTCCTGACTTTC. The encoded protein is CASSLSGANVLTF.

The chain is built from TRBV7-6 and TRBJ2-1, with 9 nucleotides matching TRBD2. Germline lookup yields CDR1 SGHVS and CDR2 FNYEAQ. V trimming: 7 bases; J trimming: 9 bases; junction bases outside the gene matches: 7. This CDR3 has 13 residues. The CDR3 reads CASTAGGPGEQFF. The CDR3, as DNA: TGTGCCAGCACGGCGGGGGGGCCGGGTGAGCAGTTCTTC. The full variable domain, completed using reference TRBV7-6 and TRBJ2-1, is GAGVSQSPRYKVTKRGQDVALRCDPISGHVSLYWYRQALGQGPEFLTYFNYEAQQDKSGLPNDRFSAERPEGSISTLTIQRTEQRDSAMYRCASTAGGPGEQFFGPGTRLTVL.

The V gene is TRBV28, the J gene TRBJ2-7; 7 bases match TRBD2. Trimming removed 3 bases from V and 4 bases from J; junction bases left unmatched: 15. Germline V gene sequence: CDR1 MDHEN, CDR2 SYDVKM. CDR3 length equals 17 residues. The CDR3 coding sequence is TGTGCCAGCAGTTTCAGAACCGGGACTATAACTCGTTACGAGCAGTACTTC. Amino acid sequence: CASSFRTGTITRYEQYF. Drawing the rest from reference TRBV28 and TRBJ2-7, the complete variable domain is DVKVTQSSRYLVKRTGEKVFLECVQDMDHENMFWYRQDPGLGLRLIYFSYDVKMKEKGDIPEGYSVSREKKERFSLILESASTNQTSMYLCASSFRTGTITRYEQYFGPGTRLTVT.